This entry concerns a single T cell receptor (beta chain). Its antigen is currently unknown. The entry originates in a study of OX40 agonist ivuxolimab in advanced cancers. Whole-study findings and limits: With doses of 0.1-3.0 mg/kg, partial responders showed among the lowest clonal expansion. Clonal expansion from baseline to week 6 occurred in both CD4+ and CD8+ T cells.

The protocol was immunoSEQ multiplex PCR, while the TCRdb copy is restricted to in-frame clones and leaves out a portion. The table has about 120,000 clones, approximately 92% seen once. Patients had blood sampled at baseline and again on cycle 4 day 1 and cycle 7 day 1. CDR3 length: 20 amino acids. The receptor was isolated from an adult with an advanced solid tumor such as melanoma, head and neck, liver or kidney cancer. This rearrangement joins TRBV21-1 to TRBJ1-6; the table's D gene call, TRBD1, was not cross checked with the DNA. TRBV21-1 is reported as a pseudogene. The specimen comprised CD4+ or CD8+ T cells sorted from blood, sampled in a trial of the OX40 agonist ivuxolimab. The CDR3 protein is CASSAHGTDFLGSYNSPLHF. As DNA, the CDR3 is TGTGCCAGCAGCGCCCACGGGACAGACTTTCTTGGCTCCTATAATTCACCCCTCCACTTT.